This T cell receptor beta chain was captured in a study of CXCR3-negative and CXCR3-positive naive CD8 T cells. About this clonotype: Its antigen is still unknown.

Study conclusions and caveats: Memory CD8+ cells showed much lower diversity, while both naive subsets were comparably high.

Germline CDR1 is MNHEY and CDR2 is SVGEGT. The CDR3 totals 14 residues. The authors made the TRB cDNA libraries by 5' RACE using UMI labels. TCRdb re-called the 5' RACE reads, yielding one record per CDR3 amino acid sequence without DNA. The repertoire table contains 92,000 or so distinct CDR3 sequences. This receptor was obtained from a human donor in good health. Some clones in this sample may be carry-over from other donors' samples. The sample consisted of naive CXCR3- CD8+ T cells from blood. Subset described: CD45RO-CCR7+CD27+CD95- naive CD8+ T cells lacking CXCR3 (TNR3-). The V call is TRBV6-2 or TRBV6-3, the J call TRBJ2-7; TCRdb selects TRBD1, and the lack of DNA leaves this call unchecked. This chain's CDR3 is CASSSRDGGSEQYF.